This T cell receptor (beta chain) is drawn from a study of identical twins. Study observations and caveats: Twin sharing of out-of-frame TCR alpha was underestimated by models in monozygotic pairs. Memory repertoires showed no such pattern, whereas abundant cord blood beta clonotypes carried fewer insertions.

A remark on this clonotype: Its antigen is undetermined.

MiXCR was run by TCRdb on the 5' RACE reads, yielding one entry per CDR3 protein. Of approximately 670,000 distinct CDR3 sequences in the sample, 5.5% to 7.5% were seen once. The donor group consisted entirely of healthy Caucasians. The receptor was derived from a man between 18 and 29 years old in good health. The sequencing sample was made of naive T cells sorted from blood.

The DNA of the CDR3 is TGTGCCAGACACAGGGGAGCTTTCTTT. Translating it yields CARHRGAFF. V usage is TRBV11-3 and J usage is TRBJ1-1, with 7 bases lining up with TRBD1. CDR1 is SGHNT, CDR2 YENEEA, per germline. The CDR3 extends over 9 amino acids. V was clipped by 9 bases and J by 10 bases; unmatched bases: 2.